There are a few counts of the clone carrying this T cell receptor (beta chain). The data belong to a study of T cells of healthy individuals. The V segment lost 6 bases and the J segment 6 bases; nucleotides outside the gene matches: 3. The CDR3 runs 12 residues. Germline CDR1 and CDR2: SNHLY and FYNNEI. One entry per CDR3 protein results from TCRdb running MiXCR on the 5' RACE reads. The sample gives over 95,000 distinct CDR3 sequences, approximately 15% of which show up once; around 6.4% is in the top ten. This receptor was obtained from a human donor in good health. This sequence joins TRBV2 and TRBJ2-7; 9 nucleotides align to TRBD1. CDR3 nucleotides: TGTGCCAGCAGGGACAGGGGAGTCGAGCAGTACTTC. As protein: CASRDRGVEQYF.